The 10 T cell receptor beta chains listed next were all sequenced from one sample in a study of cytomegalovirus exposure and HLA in healthy donors. The PCR ran on 60 Vbeta and 13 Jbeta primers. Profiled with immunoSEQ multiplex PCR; TCRdb holds only in-frame clones, not every one. The sample has roughly 99,000 clones, 74% seen once; the top ten hold about 1.7%. Sequenced material: PBMCs. Receptors originate from a male donor in good health and CMV-seronegative.

The rearrangement uses TRBV7-2 and TRBJ1-5; no firm D call. Germline V gives CDR1 SGHTA, CDR2 FQGNSA. Trimming pared 5 bases from V and 2 bases from J, leaving 10 bases between. This CDR3 has 14 residues. The CDR3 bases are TGTGCCAGCAGCCCTACCCCGGGCAATCAGCCCCAGCATTTT. Protein sequence: CASSPTPGNQPQHF.

The rearrangement joins TRBV7-2 to TRBJ2-7; tentatively, D is TRBD2 (5 bases). Trimming left V 5 bases short and J 3 bases short, with 8 bases between. CDR1 SGHTA and CDR2 FQGNSA come from the germline V gene. The length of the CDR3 is 12 residues. The CDR3 is CASSRDDYEQYF. Here the CDR3 DNA reads TGTGCCAGCAGCCGGGATGACTACGAGCAGTACTTC. Looking up the rest from reference TRBV7-2 and TRBJ2-7 gives the full variable domain: GAGVSQSPSNKVTEKGKDVELRCDPISGHTALYWYRQSLGQGLEFLIYFQGNSAPDKSGLPSDRFSAERTGGSVSTLTIQRTQQEDSAVYLCASSRDDYEQYFGPGTRLTVT.

The chain has TRBV12-5 and TRBJ2-3, with 9 bases identical to TRBD2. Germline V lookup: CDR1 LGHNT, CDR2 FRNRAP. V lost 0 bases and J lost 3; bases outside the gene matches: 7. This CDR3 contains 17 residues. The CDR3: CASGLVPAGGRTDTQYF. The CDR3 DNA reads TGTGCTAGTGGTTTGGTACCTGCGGGAGGGCGTACAGATACGCAGTATTTT. The full variable domain, with the rest looked up from reference TRBV12-5 and TRBJ2-3, is DARVTQTPRHKVTEMGQEVTMRCQPILGHNTVFWYRQTMMQGLELLAYFRNRAPLDDSGMPKDRFSAEMPDATLATLKIQPSEPRDSAVYFCASGLVPAGGRTDTQYFGPGTRLTVL.

This clone was observed a few times. The chain combines TRBV7-9 with TRBJ2-7; a weak D match, TRBD2 (5 bases). CDR1 and CDR2 from the germline V gene are SEHNR and FQNEAQ (reference sequence). The V and J ends lost 7 bases and 2 bases respectively, with 15 bases between them. CDR3 length equals 14 residues. In DNA form, the CDR3 reads TGTGCCAGCAATACGGTCGAGGGTCCCTACGAGCAGTACTTC. Translated, it gives CASNTVEGPYEQYF.

This chain uses TRBV30 with TRBJ2-7, with D hard to call. Looked up from germline, CDR1 is GTSNPN and CDR2 is SVGIG (reference sequence). Trimming left V 1 base short and J 6 bases short, with 4 bases between. The CDR3 spans 10 residues. The CDR3 sequence is CAWSGPEQYF. The CDR3 bases are TGTGCCTGGAGTGGGCCCGAGCAGTACTTC.

This rearrangement joins TRBV29-1 to TRBJ1-2, with D tentatively TRBD1 (6 bases). The germline V and J ends were trimmed by 1 base and 8 bases, with 11 bases remaining between them. The germline CDR1 and CDR2 sequences are SQVTM and ANQGSEA. The CDR3 runs 12 residues. CDR3 sequence (DNA): TGCAGCGTTGAAGTCGACAGGAGAGGCTACACCTTC. Its translation: CSVEVDRRGYTF.

This rearrangement joins TRBV4-2 to TRBJ2-3, with 9 bases lining up with TRBD2. CDR1 and CDR2 from the germline V gene are LGHNA and YNFKEQ. This CDR3 contains 18 residues. J lost 2 bases, V lost 1 base, and 10 bases had no gene match. CDR3 sequence (DNA): TGTGCCAGCAGCCAAGTAATGGCTAGCGGGACTTCCACAGATACGCAGTATTTT. This sequence encodes CASSQVMASGTSTDTQYF.

The gene calls are TRBV7-2 and TRBJ2-1, with D maybe TRBD2 (5 bases). Trimming left V 3 bases short and J 5 bases short, with 20 bases between. The CDR3 consists of 17 residues. Germline loops: CDR1 SGHTA, CDR2 FQGNSA. The DNA for the CDR3 is TGTGCCAGCAGCTTTTTTGATGCGGGTGCTGGCAACAATGAGCAGTTCTTC. Its translation: CASSFFDAGAGNNEQFF.

The sample holds one count of this clone. The CDR3 DNA is TGTGCCAGCAGTGATACTCGGACAGGGGAATACGAGCAGTACTTC. Its protein is CASSDTRTGEYEQYF. The chain recombines TRBV6-1 with TRBJ2-7; 9 bases match TRBD1. This CDR3 spans 15 amino acids. The trim removed 3 bases at V and 4 bases at J, leaving 7 bases unmatched. Germline V gene sequence: CDR1 MNHNS, CDR2 SASEGT.

This clone was recorded once. V and J are TRBV29-1 and TRBJ2-7; 9 nucleotides match TRBD1. Looked up from germline, CDR1 is SQVTM and CDR2 is ANQGSEA. This CDR3 is 15 amino acids long. V lost 2 bases and J lost 1; bases outside the gene matches: 6. CDR3: CSVELGDRASYEQYF. CDR3 nucleotide sequence: TGCAGCGTTGAACTTGGGGACAGGGCATCCTACGAGCAGTACTTC.